Listed below are T cell receptor beta chains from one sample, sequenced in a study of OX40 agonist ivuxolimab in advanced cancers. Sequenced by immunoSEQ multiplex PCR; TCRdb stores in-frame clones only, minus some. The table lists tens of thousands of clones, approximately 90% of them singletons. Here the sequenced sample was CD4+ or CD8+ T cells sorted from blood, taken in a trial of the OX40 agonist ivuxolimab. The receptor source for this set is an adult with an advanced solid tumor such as melanoma, head and neck, liver or kidney cancer. Both conserved end residues are part of each CDR3. Each record gives: D gene, J gene, V gene, CDR3 DNA, CDR3 protein. A D gene is named only where the DNA matches it firmly.

TRBD1 TRBJ1-1 TRBV9 TGTGCCAGCAGCTGGACAGGAATGAACACTGAAGCTTTCTTT CASSWTGMNTEAFF
TRBD2 TRBJ2-1 TRBV18 TGTGCCAGCTCACGGACTAGCGGGAGCGCCGATTTAAACAATGAGCAGTTCTTC CASSRTSGSADLNNEQFF
NA TRBJ2-1 TRBV5-6 TGTGCCAGCAGGGAGGGTTGGAATGAGCAGTTCTTC CASREGWNEQFF
NA TRBJ2-2 TRBV19 TGTGCCAGTAGCACTCAGGGAAACACCGGGGAGCTGTTTTTT CASSTQGNTGELFF
TRBD2 TRBJ2-5 TRBV4-3 TGCGCCAGCAGCCAGGGCGGACTAGCGGGCGAAGAGACCCAGTACTTC CASSQGGLAGEETQYF
NA TRBJ1-5 TRBV19 TGTGCCAGTAACGATGGGAGCAATCAGCCCCAGCATTTT CASNDGSNQPQHF
NA TRBJ1-2 TRBV28 TGTGCCAGCAGTCAGGGCCTGTACGGCTACACCTTC CASSQGLYGYTF
NA TRBJ1-1 TRBV28 TGTGCCAGCAGTTCATTACCTACGAACGAAGCTTTCTTT CASSSLPTNEAFF
TRBD2 TRBJ2-7 TRBV27 TGTGCCAGCGGGCTGACTAGCGGGAATTCCTACGAGCAGTACTTC CASGLTSGNSYEQYF
NA TRBJ1-1 TRBV28 TGTGCCAGCAGAGGGACGGGGGTATCTGAAGCTTTCTTT CASRGTGVSEAFF
NA TRBJ2-7 TRBV6-1 TGTGCCAGCAGTCGGCACTACGAGCAGTACTTC CASSRHYEQYF
NA TRBJ1-1 TRBV6-6 TGTGCCAGCAGAATGACAGACCTGAACACTGAAGCTTTCTTT CASRMTDLNTEAFF
NA TRBJ1-6 TRBV7-2 TGTGCCAGCAGCTTAGCGATGGGGAATTCACCCCTCCACTTT CASSLAMGNSPLHF
NA TRBJ2-3 TRBV7-2 TGTGCCAGCAGCCCTCAACAGGGATCGGGTGATACGCAGTATTTT CASSPQQGSGDTQYF
NA TRBJ1-2 TRBV18 TGTGCCAGCTCACCGGACGGTTATGGCTACACCTTC CASSPDGYGYTF
TRBD2 TRBJ2-7 TRBV6-6 TGTGCCAGCAGGACGGGACTAAACGAGCAGTACTTC CASRTGLNEQYF
NA TRBJ1-5 TRBV7-2 TGTGCCAGCAGCTTAGACAATTATCAGCCCCAGCATTTT CASSLDNYQPQHF
NA TRBJ1-4 TRBV2 TGTGCCAGCAGTCGGCAGACTAATGAAAAACTGTTTTTT CASSRQTNEKLFF
NA TRBJ2-1 TRBV5-1 TGCGCCAGCAGCTTGGCTGAGCAGTCCCTGGGTAGGCAGTTCTTC CASSLAEQSLGRQFF
TRBD2 TRBJ2-3 TRBV10-1 TGCGCCAGCAGTGAAGGGTCTAGCGGGTATGATACGCAGTATTTT CASSEGSSGYDTQYF
TRBD2 TRBJ2-5 TRBV2 TGTGCCACCTCACGGGGGGGACTGCCCCAAGAGACCCAGTACTTC CATSRGGLPQETQYF
NA TRBJ1-1 TRBV29-1 TGCAGCGTTGAGGGGGAACCGGTGAACACTGAAGCTTTCTTT CSVEGEPVNTEAFF
NA TRBJ1-1 TRBV7-3 TGTGCCAGCAGCCCTGGGGGCTCTGAAGCTTTCTTT CASSPGGSEAFF
TRBD2 TRBJ2-1 TRBV7-8 TGTGCCAGCAGCTTAGGAGCTAGCGGCAGCTCCTACAATGAGCAGTTCTTC CASSLGASGSSYNEQFF
NA TRBJ2-1 TRBV23-1 TGCGCCAGCTCTCCGGACCACAGCACTGAGCAGTTCTTC CASSPDHSTEQFF
NA TRBJ2-2 TRBV5-6 TGTGCCAGCAGCTATCTAGCGATCGGGGAGCTGTTTTTT CASSYLAIGELFF
NA TRBJ2-6 TRBV19 TGTGCCAGCCTGAGCTCTGGGGCCAACGTCCTGACTTTC CASLSSGANVLTF
NA TRBJ2-1 TRBV18 TGTGCCAGCTCACCAGGCGCAGGGGGGACCTACAATGAGCAGTTCTTC CASSPGAGGTYNEQFF
TRBD2 TRBJ2-1 TRBV6-4 TGTGCCAGCAGTAGACTAGCGGGAGGACCGAGTAGCTCCTACAATGAGCAGTTCTTC CASSRLAGGPSSSYNEQFF
TRBD1 TRBJ2-7 TRBV10-1 TGCGCCAGCAGTACTGGACAGGGTTGGGGCTACGAGCAGTACTTC CASSTGQGWGYEQYF